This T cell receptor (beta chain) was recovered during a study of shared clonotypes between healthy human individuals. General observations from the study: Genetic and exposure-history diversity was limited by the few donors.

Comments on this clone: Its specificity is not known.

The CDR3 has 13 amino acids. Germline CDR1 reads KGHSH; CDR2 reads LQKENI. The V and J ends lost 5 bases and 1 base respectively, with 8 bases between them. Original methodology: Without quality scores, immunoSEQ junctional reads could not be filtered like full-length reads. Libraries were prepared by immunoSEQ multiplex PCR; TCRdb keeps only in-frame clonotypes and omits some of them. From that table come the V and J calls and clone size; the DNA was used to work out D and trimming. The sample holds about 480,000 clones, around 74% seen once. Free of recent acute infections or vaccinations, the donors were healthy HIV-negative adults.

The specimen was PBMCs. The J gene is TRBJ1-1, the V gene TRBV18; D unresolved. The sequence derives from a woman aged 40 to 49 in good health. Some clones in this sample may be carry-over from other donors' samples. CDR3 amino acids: CASSTFGNTEAFF. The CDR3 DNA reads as TGTGCCAGCTCAACATTTGGGAACACTGAAGCTTTCTTT.